The 11 T cell receptor beta chains reported below all come from one sample, sequenced in a study of T cells in localized non-small cell lung cancer. Clones were sequenced by immunoSEQ multiplex PCR, and TCRdb holds only the in-frame ones, with some missing. The sample contains about 23,000 clones, approximately 89% of which appear only once. The material sequenced was peripheral blood mononuclear cells, taken before any cancer treatment. These receptors were collected from a woman aged 35 to 69 with stage III lung adenocarcinoma.

This sequence joins TRBV6-1 and TRBJ2-7; TRBD2 aligns across 13 bases. From germline, CDR1 is MNHNS and CDR2 SASEGT. V lost 8 bases to trimming and J lost 6 bases; unmatched junction nucleotides: 10. The CDR3 loop spans 15 amino acids. This CDR3 reads CASVILAGGNPEQYF. As DNA, the CDR3 is TGTGCCAGCGTAATACTAGCGGGAGGGAATCCCGAGCAGTACTTC.

This clone appeared a single time. The chain uses TRBV19 and TRBJ1-4, with D unresolved. Germline V gene lookup returns CDR1 LNHDA and CDR2 SQIVND (reference sequence). V gave up 2 bases and J gave up 0 bases, with 34 bases separating them. This CDR3 is built from 24 residues. CDR3 amino acids: CASSIYGPHANPLKVSATNEKLFF. For the CDR3, the DNA is TGTGCCAGTAGTATATATGGTCCCCATGCTAATCCATTGAAAGTAAGTGCAACTAATGAAAAACTGTTTTTT.

The count of this clone is one. This sequence joins TRBV5-4 and TRBJ2-3, with 13 bases identical to TRBD2. CDR3 length: 15 residues. The germline V gene has CDR1 SGHNT and CDR2 YYREEE (reference sequence). Trimming removed 6 bases from V and 1 base from J; junction bases left unmatched: 2. CDR3 DNA sequence: TGTGCCAGCAAAGGGACTAGCGGGGGCACAGATACGCAGTATTTT. It translates to CASKGTSGGTDTQYF.

The rearrangement uses TRBV4-1 and TRBJ2-7; D unclear. The CDR3 has 14 residues. The germline V gene has CDR1 MGHRA and CDR2 YSYEKL. V gave up 6 bases and J gave up 3 bases, with 15 bases separating them. The CDR3 loop is CASRVWEALYEQYF. CDR3 in DNA: TGCGCCAGCAGGGTGTGGGAAGCGCTCTACGAGCAGTACTTC.

This clone was observed a single time. The rearrangement links TRBV4-3 to TRBJ1-1; maybe TRBD1 (5 bases). The V end lost 0 bases, the J end lost 2 bases, and 13 bases lay between the germline ends. Germline values: CDR1 LGHNA, CDR2 YSLEER. The length of the CDR3 is 16 residues. The chain's CDR3 is CASSQDSHTGNTEAFF. CDR3 in DNA: TGCGCCAGCAGCCAAGATAGTCATACAGGTAACACTGAAGCTTTCTTT.

This chain connects TRBV7-8 to TRBJ1-2, with D unresolved. V dropped 5 bases and J dropped 4 bases, with 17 bases sitting between them. The CDR3 has 15 residues. Per germline, CDR1 SGHVS and CDR2 FQNEAQ. The CDR3 sequence: CASSPRPGSLYGYTF. CDR3 coding DNA: TGTGCCAGCAGCCCTCGCCCGGGCAGCCTCTATGGCTACACCTTC. The complete variable domain, with remaining parts taken from reference TRBV7-8 and TRBJ1-2, reads GAGVSQSPRYKVAKRGQDVALRCDPISGHVSLFWYQQALGQGPEFLTYFQNEAQLDKSGLPSDRFFAERPEGSVSTLKIQRTQQEDSAVYLCASSPRPGSLYGYTFGSGTRLTVV.

This clone was counted once. The chain joins TRBV14 to TRBJ1-6, with D tentatively TRBD1 (5 bases). The CDR3 has 15 residues. Trimming removed 4 bases at V and 6 bases at J, with 13 bases between. Germline-derived CDR1 and CDR2 are SGHDN and FVKESK. DNA of the CDR3: TGTGCCAGCAGCCCATGGACAAACCTTAATTCACCCCTCCACTTT. This gives the protein CASSPWTNLNSPLHF.

The V call is TRBV4-3, the J call TRBJ2-1; TRBD1 might be the D (5 bases). This CDR3 spans 15 amino acids. Trimming cost V 3 bases and J 7 bases, with 16 bases left between them. Germline CDR1 reads LGHNA; CDR2 reads YSLEER. CDR3 DNA: TGCGCCAGCAGCCATAATTTCAACTCAGGGAATGAGCAGTTCTTC. Encoded protein: CASSHNFNSGNEQFF.

The sample holds a few counts of this clone. The chain is built from TRBV6-5 and TRBJ1-2, with 7 nucleotides matching TRBD1. This CDR3 comprises 14 residues. The trim removed 5 bases at V and 4 bases at J, leaving 7 bases unmatched. CDR1 is MNHEY and CDR2 is SVGAGI in the germline V gene. The CDR3 sequence: CASSTRGGGYGYTF. The CDR3 DNA is TGTGCCAGCAGTACCCGAGGGGGCGGCTATGGCTACACCTTC.

The CDR3 reads CASSMPRKEPQHF. The CDR3 DNA reads as TGTGCCAGTAGTATGCCCCGGAAGGAGCCCCAGCATTTT. The chain employs TRBV19 and TRBJ1-5, with D hard to call. The germline V and J ends were trimmed by 3 bases and 8 bases, with 11 bases remaining between them. In germline, CDR1 is LNHDA, CDR2 SQIVND (reference sequence). The CDR3 runs to 13 residues.

The CDR3 here is CAIAGAVNTEAFF. The CDR3 DNA follows: TGTGCCATAGCAGGGGCAGTGAACACTGAAGCTTTCTTT. The chain links TRBV10-3 to TRBJ1-1, with a possible D match to TRBD1 (6 bases). This CDR3 spans 13 amino acids. V was shortened by 9 bases and J by 0 bases, with 11 bases between the two germline ends. Germline CDR1 is ENHRY and CDR2 is SYGVKD.